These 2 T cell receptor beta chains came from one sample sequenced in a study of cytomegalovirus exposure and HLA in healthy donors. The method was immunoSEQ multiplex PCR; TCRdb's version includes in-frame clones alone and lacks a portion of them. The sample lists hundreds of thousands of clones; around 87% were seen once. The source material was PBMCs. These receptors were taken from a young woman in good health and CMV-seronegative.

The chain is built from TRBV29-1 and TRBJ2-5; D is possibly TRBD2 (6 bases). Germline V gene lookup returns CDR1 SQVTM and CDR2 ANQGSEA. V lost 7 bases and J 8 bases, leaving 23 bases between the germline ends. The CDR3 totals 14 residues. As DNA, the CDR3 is TGCAGCGCGAAAGGCCTAGTACCCGGGGGTACCCAGTACTTC. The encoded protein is CSAKGLVPGGTQYF.

CDR3 residues: CATLAYNEQFF. In DNA form, the CDR3 reads TGTGCCACGCTAGCGTACAATGAGCAGTTCTTC. The chain employs TRBV5-4 and TRBJ2-1; perhaps TRBD2 as D (6 bases). The CDR3 sequence is 11 residues long. Germline CDR1 reads SGHNT; CDR2 reads YYREEE (reference sequence). Trimming took 9 bases from V and 4 from J, leaving 8 bases between them.